This T cell receptor beta chain appears in the sequencing data of a study of blood T cell repertoires in COVID-19. Study context: The United States, Italy and Spain were the sources of the acute and convalescent COVID-19 samples. PBMCs, B-cell-depleted T cells, or T cells were the source of the cDNA or gDNA that made up the material.

Measured with immunoSEQ multiplex PCR; TCRdb has only the in-frame clones, and not every one. The sample yields about 73,000 clones, 85% to 90% seen once. The clonotype was recovered from an elderly man with acute or convalescent COVID-19. Sequenced input: peripheral blood.

The CDR3 loop reads CASSDTGHRRYYGYTF. CDR3 nucleotides: TGTGCCAGCAGTGATACCGGACATCGCCGTTACTATGGCTACACCTTC. The J gene is TRBJ1-2, the V gene TRBV6-1, with D tentatively TRBD1 (5 bases). Trimming shortened V by 3 bases and J by 3 bases, and 17 bases separated the two germline ends. CDR1 and CDR2 from the germline V gene are MNHNS and SASEGT. This CDR3 has 16 residues.